Shown below are 30 T cell receptor beta chains from a single sample sequenced in a study of PD-1 blockade in classical Hodgkin lymphoma. Produced via immunoSEQ multiplex PCR; TCRdb's table is partial and in-frame only. The table includes about 150,000 clones, under 85% detected once. After autologous stem cell transplantation all patients relapsed, and prior brentuximab vedotin exposure differed between cohorts. The input for sequencing was peripheral blood mononuclear cells (PBMCs), taken before the second cycle of nivolumab. The receptor set was obtained from a human donor with classical Hodgkin lymphoma.

V and J are TRBV10-3 and TRBJ2-7; 11 nucleotides match TRBD1. Germline V gene data show CDR1 as ENHRY and CDR2 as SYGVKD. Germline trimming cut 3 bases from V and 3 bases from J; bases unmatched to any gene: 10. The CDR3 has 17 amino acids. In nucleotides, the CDR3 is TGTGCCATCAGTGATCACTCGGGACAGGGGGGCTTCTACGAGCAGTACTTC. Translating it yields CAISDHSGQGGFYEQYF.

CDR3 nucleotide sequence: TGTGCCAGCATCCCCGGGCCGCAGTCCTCTGGAAACACCATATATTTT. This sequence encodes CASIPGPQSSGNTIYF. This chain joins TRBV7-6 and TRBJ1-3, with D unresolved. Germline V gives CDR1 SGHVS, CDR2 FNYEAQ. The CDR3 is 16 amino acids. The V end lost 7 bases, the J end lost 0 bases, and 16 bases lay between the germline ends.

The chain couples TRBV6-5 to TRBJ2-2; 8 bases are shared with TRBD2. V lost 3 bases, J lost 3 bases, and 3 bases stayed unmatched. The CDR3 is made up of 15 amino acids. Per the germline V gene, CDR1 is MNHEY and CDR2 is SVGAGI. The CDR3 DNA reads TGTGCCAGCAGTTATGAACTAGCGGACACCGGGGAGCTGTTTTTT. Translation: CASSYELADTGELFF.

V gene TRBV7-3 combines with J gene TRBJ2-1; D is possibly TRBD2 (6 bases). Germline lookup yields CDR1 SGHTA and CDR2 FQGTGA. The CDR3 covers 16 residues. Trimming removed 1 base at V and 2 bases at J, with 12 bases between. CDR3 nucleotides: TGTGCCAGCAGCTTAAGCGCGGGGCGCACCTACAATGAGCAGTTCTTC. This translates into CASSLSAGRTYNEQFF.

This chain connects TRBV7-9 to TRBJ2-1; a possible D gene is TRBD2 (5 bases). CDR3 size: 15 residues. V was trimmed by 6 bases and J by 0 bases, leaving 12 bases between them. The germline gives CDR1 SEHNR, CDR2 FQNEAQ (reference sequence). In DNA, the CDR3 is TGTGCCAGCAGTTTAAGCGGCAGCTCCTACAATGAGCAGTTCTTC. Translation: CASSLSGSSYNEQFF.

The chain links TRBV19 to TRBJ1-2, with TRBD1 matching over 9 bases. The V gene's germline CDR1 is LNHDA and CDR2 SQIVND (reference sequence). The CDR3 has 12 residues. The J segment lost 8 bases and the V segment lost 4 bases, leaving 2 bases of the junction unmatched. This CDR3 reads CASSRTGVGYTF. CDR3 bases: TGTGCCAGTAGTAGGACAGGGGTCGGCTACACCTTC.

The chain joins TRBV19 to TRBJ1-5; D possibly corresponds to TRBD1 (5 bases). The germline V and J ends were trimmed by 7 bases and 0 bases, with 22 bases remaining between them. This CDR3 contains 18 residues. CDR1 is LNHDA and CDR2 is SQIVND in the germline V gene (reference sequence). CDR3 sequence: CASIMGTGAYDSNQPQHF. As DNA, the CDR3 is TGTGCCAGTATCATGGGCACAGGAGCTTATGATAGCAATCAGCCCCAGCATTTT.

This chain joins TRBV7-3 and TRBJ1-1, with D maybe TRBD1 (6 bases). Germline CDR1 SGHTA, CDR2 FQGTGA. The length of the CDR3 is 14 residues. The V gene lost 2 bases and the J gene lost 10 bases, with 17 bases spanning the gap. CDR3 nucleotides: TGTGCCAGCAGCTTAGGCCCCCGACAGGCTCGAGCTTTCTTT. Amino acids: CASSLGPRQARAFF.

V is TRBV7-2 and J is TRBJ1-2; perhaps TRBD1 as D (6 bases). Trimming cost V 4 bases and J 0 bases, with 12 bases left between them. The CDR3 sequence is 15 residues long. Germline V gives CDR1 SGHTA, CDR2 FQGNSA. For the CDR3, the DNA is TGTGCCAGCAGCTCTCAGGGGTTATCTAACTATGGCTACACCTTC. Amino acids: CASSSQGLSNYGYTF.

The chain carries TRBV27 and TRBJ2-1; possibly TRBD2 for D (6 bases). Between the trimmed V and J ends, which lost 4 bases and 7 bases, there was a span of 17 bases. The germline V gene has CDR1 MNHEY and CDR2 SMNVEV (reference sequence). This CDR3 spans 15 amino acids. The CDR3: CASSSGTSGSNEQFF. CDR3 DNA: TGTGCCAGCAGTTCCGGGACTTCTGGATCTAATGAGCAGTTCTTC.

The chain has TRBV7-9 and TRBJ2-1, with D perhaps matching TRBD2 (5 bases). This CDR3 spans 15 amino acids. V lost 7 bases and J lost 0, with 13 bases in between. Germline CDR1 and CDR2: SEHNR and FQNEAQ (reference sequence). CDR3 in amino acids: CASIPDLSSYNEQFF. The CDR3 DNA is TGTGCCAGCATCCCGGACTTAAGCTCCTACAATGAGCAGTTCTTC.

The table lists this clone with a few counts. V usage is TRBV6-5 and J usage is TRBJ2-7, with 7 bases that match TRBD2. This CDR3 spans 15 amino acids. V lost 1 base, J lost 3 bases, and 6 bases stayed unmatched. Germline V CDR1 and CDR2: MNHEY, SVGAGI. CDR3 sequence reads: CASSYWAGEVYEQYF. The CDR3 coding sequence is TGTGCCAGCAGTTACTGGGCGGGAGAGGTCTACGAGCAGTACTTC.

V gene TRBV11-2 combines with J gene TRBJ2-3; 9 nucleotides match TRBD2. The length of the CDR3 is 16 residues. Germline CDR1 reads SGHAT; CDR2 reads FQNNGV. J gave up 3 bases and V 4 bases, and 8 bases lay outside the gene matches. The CDR3, as DNA: TGTGCCAGCAGCTCCTTCGGAGCGGGAGGAACAGATACGCAGTATTTT. Its translation: CASSSFGAGGTDTQYF.

The rearrangement uses TRBV6-5 and TRBJ2-1; D is unclear. Germline CDR1 and CDR2: MNHEY and SVGAGI. The germline V and J ends were trimmed by 5 bases and 4 bases, with 6 bases remaining between them. The CDR3 has 12 amino acids. The CDR3 DNA follows: TGTGCCAGCAGTCCCCTGTACAATGAGCAGTTCTTC. It is translated as CASSPLYNEQFF.

This rearrangement joins TRBV7-9 to TRBJ2-3, with D tentatively TRBD2 (5 bases). CDR3 size: 16 residues. Trimming left V 5 bases short and J 3 bases short, with 18 bases between. Germline CDR1 SEHNR, CDR2 FQNEAQ (reference sequence). The CDR3 DNA sequence: TGTGCCAGCAGCCCAAACCCCGGGATTTTGACAGATACGCAGTATTTT. Amino acid sequence: CASSPNPGILTDTQYF.

The V and J genes are TRBV18 and TRBJ1-4, with no clear D. The CDR3 extends over 17 amino acids. Trimming removed 6 bases at V and 0 bases at J, with 17 bases between. The germline V gene encodes CDR1 KGHSH and CDR2 LQKENI. The CDR3 reads CASSQEAYYPTNEKLFF. The CDR3 DNA is TGTGCCAGCTCTCAAGAGGCTTACTATCCAACTAATGAAAAACTGTTTTTT.

The rearrangement joins TRBV5-1 to TRBJ1-3, with 7 bases that match TRBD1. The CDR3 runs 15 residues. V dropped 4 bases and J dropped 0; count of bases not matched to a gene: 4. Per the germline V gene, CDR1 is SGHRS and CDR2 is YFSETQ. CDR3 in amino acids: CASSTGESSGNTIYF. The DNA for the CDR3 is TGCGCCAGCAGCACAGGGGAGAGCTCTGGAAACACCATATATTTT.

The genes are TRBV4-2 and TRBJ2-1, with TRBD2 matching 7 bases. Per germline, CDR1 LGHNA and CDR2 YNFKEQ. The trim removed 0 bases at V and 3 bases at J, leaving 5 bases unmatched. CDR3 length equals 16 residues. The CDR3 coding sequence is TGTGCCAGCAGCCAAGAAAGGCGGGACTACTACAATGAGCAGTTCTTC. Protein product: CASSQERRDYYNEQFF.

The chain employs TRBV6-5 and TRBJ2-3; no reliable D call. The CDR3 covers 11 residues. Germline lookup yields CDR1 MNHEY and CDR2 SVGAGI. Between the trimmed V and J ends, which lost 6 bases and 2 bases, there was a span of 3 bases. CDR3 sequence (DNA): TGTGCCAGCAGAGACACAGATACGCAGTATTTT. Amino acids: CASRDTDTQYF.

The chain couples TRBV5-6 to TRBJ2-5; 12 bases agree with TRBD2. Germline lookup yields CDR1 SGHDT and CDR2 YYEEEE. The CDR3 consists of 18 residues. The V and J ends lost 0 bases and 2 bases, in that order; junction bases with no gene match: 8. The CDR3 reads CASSLGLAGVGVQETQYF. The CDR3 coding sequence is TGTGCCAGCAGCTTGGGACTAGCGGGAGTCGGTGTACAAGAGACCCAGTACTTC.

The chain employs TRBV15 and TRBJ2-1; 8 nucleotides match TRBD2. The CDR3 contains 16 residues. Germline loops: CDR1 LNHNV, CDR2 YYDKDF (reference sequence). V gave up 0 bases and J gave up 9 bases; unmatched junction bases: 10. The CDR3 region is CATSRELAGGYGEQFF. CDR3 DNA: TGTGCCACCAGCAGAGAATTGGCGGGAGGCTATGGTGAGCAGTTCTTC.

The chain's CDR3 is CASSQDWGRGEQYF. The CDR3 DNA reads TGCGCCAGCAGCCAAGATTGGGGACGGGGCGAGCAGTACTTC. The chain links TRBV4-3 to TRBJ2-7; D is tentatively TRBD1 or TRBD2 (5 bases each). Trimming left V 0 bases short and J 6 bases short, with 12 bases between. In germline, CDR1 is LGHNA, CDR2 YSLEER. The CDR3 has 14 amino acids.

The rearrangement links TRBV6-5 to TRBJ1-1; a possible D gene is TRBD1 (5 bases). The ends were cut back, 2 bases at V and 6 bases at J, with 13 bases in the middle. The CDR3 extends over 14 amino acids. Germline V gives CDR1 MNHEY, CDR2 SVGAGI. This CDR3 is CASSYDLGRPEAFF. In DNA, the CDR3 is TGTGCCAGCAGTTACGATTTGGGGCGGCCTGAAGCTTTCTTT.

The gene calls are TRBV6-6 and TRBJ1-2, with D perhaps matching TRBD1 (6 bases). The V gene's germline CDR1 is MNHNY and CDR2 SVGAGI (reference sequence). This CDR3 region has 15 residues. Trimming took 6 bases from V and 8 from J, leaving 22 bases between them. Here the CDR3 DNA reads TGTGCCAGCAGCCCTTTTGCCGCGGGGGCGCAAGGCTACACCTTC. Residues: CASSPFAAGAQGYTF.

Points on this clone: In the same sample, other DNA sequences code for this CDR3. CDR3 DNA: TGTGCCATCAGTGAGTCGGGCAGGGGGTCCTACAATGAGCAGTTCTTC. Translation gives CAISESGRGSYNEQFF. The chain joins TRBV10-3 to TRBJ2-1; 7 bases fit TRBD1. V was pared by 0 bases and J by 1 base, with 3 bases of the junction left unmatched. The CDR3 runs 16 residues. Germline loops: CDR1 ENHRY, CDR2 SYGVKD.

This rearrangement joins TRBV28 to TRBJ2-1, with TRBD2 identical over 8 bases. Germline lookup yields CDR1 MDHEN and CDR2 SYDVKM. V lost 3 bases and J lost 8; bases outside the gene matches: 3. The CDR3 spans 13 residues. The CDR3 region has the DNA TGTGCCAGCAGTTTTCGGGAGGGCGATGAGCAGTTCTTC. As protein: CASSFREGDEQFF.

The chain uses TRBV29-1 and TRBJ1-6; 9 bases agree with TRBD1. CDR1 and CDR2 from the germline V gene are SQVTM and ANQGSEA. Trimming cost V 4 bases and J 2 bases; bases outside gene matches: 6. The CDR3 length is 16 residues. CDR3 bases: TGCAGCGTTGGGGCGACAGGGGGGACCTATAATTCACCCCTCCACTTT. It specifies CSVGATGGTYNSPLHF.

The rearrangement uses TRBV7-2 and TRBJ2-6; tentatively, D is TRBD1 (6 bases). Germline CDR1 SGHTA, CDR2 FQGNSA. The length of the CDR3 is 17 residues. Trimming took off 5 bases at V and 1 base at J, with 15 bases between the two ends. The CDR3 region has the DNA TGTGCCAGCAGCCCGGCGTACAGGGCGTCTGGGGCCAACGTCCTGACTTTC. Encoded protein: CASSPAYRASGANVLTF.

This clone was counted once. This sequence joins TRBV4-3 and TRBJ2-3; 12 bases agree with TRBD2. With 3 bases clipped from V and 6 bases from J, the junction kept 16 bases outside the gene matches. Looked up from germline, CDR1 is LGHNA and CDR2 is YSLEER. The CDR3 length is 19 residues. CDR3 in DNA: TGCGCCAGCAGCCAGGCAGCTCAGAGGGCTAGCGGGAGGGCGGATACGCAGTATTTT. Translated: CASSQAAQRASGRADTQYF.

The chain joins TRBV28 to TRBJ2-3; 10 bases are a match to TRBD2. The CDR3 totals 16 residues. CDR1 MDHEN and CDR2 SYDVKM come from the germline V gene. Unmatched junction bases numbered 7, after V lost 4 bases and J lost 3 bases. CDR3 bases: TGTGCCAGCAGTTCACCACCTAGCGGGAGTACAGATACGCAGTATTTT. Encoded protein: CASSSPPSGSTDTQYF.